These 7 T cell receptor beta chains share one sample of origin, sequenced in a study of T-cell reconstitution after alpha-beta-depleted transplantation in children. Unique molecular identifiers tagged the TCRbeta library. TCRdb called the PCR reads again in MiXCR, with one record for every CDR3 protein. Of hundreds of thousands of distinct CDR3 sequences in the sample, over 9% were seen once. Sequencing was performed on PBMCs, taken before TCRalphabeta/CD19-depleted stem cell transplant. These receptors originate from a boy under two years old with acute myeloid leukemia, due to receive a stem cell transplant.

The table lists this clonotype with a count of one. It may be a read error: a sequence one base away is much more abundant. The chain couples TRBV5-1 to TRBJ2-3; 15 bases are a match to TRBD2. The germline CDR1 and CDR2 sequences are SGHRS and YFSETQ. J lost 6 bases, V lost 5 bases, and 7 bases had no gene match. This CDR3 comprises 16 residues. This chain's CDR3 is CASRPGLAGGSDTQYF. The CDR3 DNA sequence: TGCGCCAGCAGACCCGGACTAGCGGGAGGGTCGGATACGCAGTATTTT.

Written as DNA, the CDR3 is TGCAGTGCTAGAGGGAGGGCTTATAGCAATCAGCCCCAGCATTTT. This codes for CSARGRAYSNQPQHF. This rearrangement joins TRBV20-1 to TRBJ1-5; the D is unclear. Between the trimmed V and J ends, which lost 1 base and 0 bases, there was a span of 10 bases. This CDR3 comprises 15 residues. The germline V gene encodes CDR1 DFQATT and CDR2 SNEGSKA (reference sequence).

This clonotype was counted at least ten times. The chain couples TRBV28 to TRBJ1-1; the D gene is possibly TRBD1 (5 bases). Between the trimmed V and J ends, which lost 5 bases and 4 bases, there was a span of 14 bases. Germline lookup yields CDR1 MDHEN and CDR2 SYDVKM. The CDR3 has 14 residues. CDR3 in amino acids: CASSPLPGPTEAFF. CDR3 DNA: TGTGCCAGCAGTCCCCTTCCAGGGCCCACTGAAGCTTTCTTT. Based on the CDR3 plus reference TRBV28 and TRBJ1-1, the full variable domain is DVKVTQSSRYLVKRTGEKVFLECVQDMDHENMFWYRQDPGLGLRLIYFSYDVKMKEKGDIPEGYSVSREKKERFSLILESASTNQTSMYLCASSPLPGPTEAFFGQGTRLTVV.

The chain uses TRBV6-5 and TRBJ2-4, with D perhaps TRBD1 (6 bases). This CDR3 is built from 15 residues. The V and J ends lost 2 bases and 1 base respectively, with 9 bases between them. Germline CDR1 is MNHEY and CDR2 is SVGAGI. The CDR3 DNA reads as TGTGCCAGCAGTTACGGGCAGGGGGCCAAAAACATTCAGTACTTC. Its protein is CASSYGQGAKNIQYF.

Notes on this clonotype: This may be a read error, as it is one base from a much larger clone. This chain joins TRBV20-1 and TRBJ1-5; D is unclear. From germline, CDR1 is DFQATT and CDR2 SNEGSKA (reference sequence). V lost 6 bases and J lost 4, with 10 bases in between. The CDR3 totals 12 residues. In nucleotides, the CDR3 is TGCAGTGCCAGGAGGCGGAATCAGCCCCAGCATTTT. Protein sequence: CSARRRNQPQHF.

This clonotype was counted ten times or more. The chain's CDR3 is CASSLFRGGAETQYF. The CDR3 region has the DNA TGTGCCAGCAGTCTCTTCCGGGGGGGAGCAGAGACCCAGTACTTC. This chain connects TRBV27 to TRBJ2-5, with TRBD2 matching 8 bases. The CDR3 spans 15 residues. Germline V CDR1 and CDR2: MNHEY, SMNVEV (reference sequence). Trimming took 5 bases from V and 4 from J; bases not matched to a gene: 9.

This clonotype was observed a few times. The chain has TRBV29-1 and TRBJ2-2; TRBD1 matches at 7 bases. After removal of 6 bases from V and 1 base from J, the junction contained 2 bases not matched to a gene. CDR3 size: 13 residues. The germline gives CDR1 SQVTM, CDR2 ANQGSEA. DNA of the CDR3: TGCAGCGTGGGGACAGTGAACACCGGGGAGCTGTTTTTT. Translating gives CSVGTVNTGELFF.